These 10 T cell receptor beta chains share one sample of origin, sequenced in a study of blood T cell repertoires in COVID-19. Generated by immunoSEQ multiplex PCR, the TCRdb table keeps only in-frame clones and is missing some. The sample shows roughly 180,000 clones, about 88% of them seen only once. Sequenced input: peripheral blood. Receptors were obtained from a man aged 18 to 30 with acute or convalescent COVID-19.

DNA of the CDR3: TGTGCCAGCTCACCAGGGGGCCAATTAGGCGGCAATCAGCCCCAGCATTTT. Translating it yields CASSPGGQLGGNQPQHF. The rearrangement joins TRBV18 to TRBJ1-5; the D gene is possibly TRBD1 (6 bases). The CDR3 length is 17 residues. V lost 2 bases and J lost 2, with 16 bases in between. Per the germline V gene, CDR1 is KGHSH and CDR2 is LQKENI.

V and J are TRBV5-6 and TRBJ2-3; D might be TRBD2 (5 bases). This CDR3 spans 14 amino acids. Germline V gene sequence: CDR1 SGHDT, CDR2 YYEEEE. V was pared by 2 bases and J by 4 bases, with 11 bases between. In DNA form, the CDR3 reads TGTGCCAGCAGCTTAGCGGCTCGGGCAGATACGCAGTATTTT. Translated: CASSLAARADTQYF. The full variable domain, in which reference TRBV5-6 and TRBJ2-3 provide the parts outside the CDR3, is DAGVTQSPTHLIKTRGQQVTLRCSPKSGHDTVSWYQQALGQGPQFIFQYYEEEERQRGNFPDRFSGHQFPNYSSELNVNALLLGDSALYLCASSLAARADTQYFGPGTRLTVL.

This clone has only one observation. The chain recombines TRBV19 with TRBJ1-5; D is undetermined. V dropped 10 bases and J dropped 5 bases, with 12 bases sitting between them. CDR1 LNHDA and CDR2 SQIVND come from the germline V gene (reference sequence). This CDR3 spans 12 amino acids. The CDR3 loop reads CATTTEYQPQHF. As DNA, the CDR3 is TGTGCCACTACTACGGAATATCAGCCCCAGCATTTT.

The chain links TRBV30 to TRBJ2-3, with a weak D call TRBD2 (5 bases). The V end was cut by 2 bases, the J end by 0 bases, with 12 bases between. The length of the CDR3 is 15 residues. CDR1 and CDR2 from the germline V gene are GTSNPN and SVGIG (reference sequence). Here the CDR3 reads CAWSPRRFSTDTQYF. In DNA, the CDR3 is TGTGCCTGGAGTCCGCGGAGGTTTAGCACAGATACGCAGTATTTT.

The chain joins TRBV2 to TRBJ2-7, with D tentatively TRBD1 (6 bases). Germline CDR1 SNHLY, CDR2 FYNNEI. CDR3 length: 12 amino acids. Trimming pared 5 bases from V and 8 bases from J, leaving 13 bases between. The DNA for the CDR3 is TGTGCCAGCAGTCGGACAGAAAATAAGCAGTACGTC. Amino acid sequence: CASSRTENKQYV.

In DNA, the CDR3 is TGCAGCGTGGGGACAGGGATCGGAGATACGCAGTATTTT. This sequence encodes CSVGTGIGDTQYF. This chain joins TRBV29-1 and TRBJ2-3, with TRBD1 matching 9 bases. The length of the CDR3 is 13 residues. V gave up 6 bases and J gave up 5 bases; unmatched junction bases: 6. Germline values: CDR1 SQVTM, CDR2 ANQGSEA.

The DNA of the CDR3 is TGTGCCAGCAGCTCCGCCTACGAGCAGTACTTC. Amino acids: CASSSAYEQYF. The chain joins TRBV11-2 to TRBJ2-7, with D unresolved. The CDR3 loop spans 11 amino acids. Per germline, CDR1 SGHAT and CDR2 FQNNGV. V shed 4 bases and J shed 2 bases, with 3 bases lying between them. The whole variable domain, remainder taken from reference TRBV11-2 and TRBJ2-7, is EAGVAQSPRYKIIEKRQSVAFWCNPISGHATLYWYQQILGQGPKLLIQFQNNGVVDDSQLPKDRFSAERLKGVDSTLKIQPAKLEDSAVYLCASSSAYEQYFGPGTRLTVT.

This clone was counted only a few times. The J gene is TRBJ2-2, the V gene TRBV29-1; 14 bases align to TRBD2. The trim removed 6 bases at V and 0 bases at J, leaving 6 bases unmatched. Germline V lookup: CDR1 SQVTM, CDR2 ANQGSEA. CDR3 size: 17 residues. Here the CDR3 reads CSVGTSGGTSNTGELFF. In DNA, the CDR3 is TGCAGCGTAGGGACTAGCGGGGGTACCTCGAACACCGGGGAGCTGTTTTTT.

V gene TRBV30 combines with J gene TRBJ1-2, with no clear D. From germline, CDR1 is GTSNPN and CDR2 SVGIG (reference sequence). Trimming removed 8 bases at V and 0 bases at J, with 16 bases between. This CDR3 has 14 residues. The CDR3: CARSARGTNYGYTF. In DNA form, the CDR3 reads TGTGCCCGCAGTGCTCGGGGAACTAACTATGGCTACACCTTC.

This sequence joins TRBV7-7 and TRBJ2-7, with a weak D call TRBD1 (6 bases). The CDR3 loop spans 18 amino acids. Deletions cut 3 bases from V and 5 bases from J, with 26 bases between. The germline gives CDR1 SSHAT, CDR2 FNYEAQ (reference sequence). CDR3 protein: CASSFRGPGEGVSHEQYV. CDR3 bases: TGTGCCAGCAGCTTCAGGGGCCCCGGGGAAGGAGTTTCCCACGAGCAGTACGTC.